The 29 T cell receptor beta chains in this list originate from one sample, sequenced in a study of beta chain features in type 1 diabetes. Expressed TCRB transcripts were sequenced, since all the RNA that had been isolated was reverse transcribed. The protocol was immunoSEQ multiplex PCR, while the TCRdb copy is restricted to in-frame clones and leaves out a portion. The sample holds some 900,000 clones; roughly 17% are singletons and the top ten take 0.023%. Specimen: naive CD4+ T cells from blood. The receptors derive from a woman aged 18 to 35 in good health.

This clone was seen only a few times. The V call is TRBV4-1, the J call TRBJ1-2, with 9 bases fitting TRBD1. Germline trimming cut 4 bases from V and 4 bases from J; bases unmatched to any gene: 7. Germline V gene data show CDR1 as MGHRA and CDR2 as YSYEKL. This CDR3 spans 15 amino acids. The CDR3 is CASSLGQGTVYGYTF. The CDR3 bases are TGCGCCAGCAGCCTCGGACAGGGGACCGTCTATGGCTACACCTTC.

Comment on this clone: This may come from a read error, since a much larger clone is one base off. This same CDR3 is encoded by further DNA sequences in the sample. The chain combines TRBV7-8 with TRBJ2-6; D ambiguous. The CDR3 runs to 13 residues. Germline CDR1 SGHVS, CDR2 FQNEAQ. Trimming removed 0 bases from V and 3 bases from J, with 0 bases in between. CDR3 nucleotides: TGTGCCAGCAGCTTAGCTGGGGCCAACGTCCTGACTTTC. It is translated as CASSLAGANVLTF.

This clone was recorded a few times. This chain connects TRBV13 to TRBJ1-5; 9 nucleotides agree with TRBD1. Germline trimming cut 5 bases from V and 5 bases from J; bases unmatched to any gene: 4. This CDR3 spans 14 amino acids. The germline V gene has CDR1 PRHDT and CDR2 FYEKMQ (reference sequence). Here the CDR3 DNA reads TGTGCCAGCAGCCAGGGACAGGGAGATCAGCCCCAGCATTTT. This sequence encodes CASSQGQGDQPQHF.

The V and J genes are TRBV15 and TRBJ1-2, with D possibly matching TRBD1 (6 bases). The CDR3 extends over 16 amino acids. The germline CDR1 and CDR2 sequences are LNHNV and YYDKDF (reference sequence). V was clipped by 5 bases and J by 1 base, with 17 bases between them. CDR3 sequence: CATSPGTNTFNYGYTF. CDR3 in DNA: TGTGCCACCAGCCCTGGGACAAACACCTTTAACTATGGCTACACCTTC.

The CDR3 loop is CASSSNLWTSGSRETQYF. The CDR3 DNA follows: TGTGCCAGCAGCTCCAACCTTTGGACTAGCGGGAGTCGAGAGACCCAGTACTTC. The chain employs TRBV11-2 and TRBJ2-5, with 13 bases matching TRBD2. The CDR3 is made up of 18 amino acids. Germline loops: CDR1 SGHAT, CDR2 FQNNGV. V lost 4 bases to trimming and J lost 4 bases; unmatched junction nucleotides: 12.

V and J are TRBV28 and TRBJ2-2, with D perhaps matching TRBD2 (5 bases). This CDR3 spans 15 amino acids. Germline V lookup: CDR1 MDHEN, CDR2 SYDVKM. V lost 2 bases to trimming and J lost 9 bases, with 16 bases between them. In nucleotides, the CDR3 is TGTGCCAGCAGTTTACCCACGGCGGGTCAACGGGAGCTGTTTTTT. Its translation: CASSLPTAGQRELFF. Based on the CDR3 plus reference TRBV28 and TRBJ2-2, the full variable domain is DVKVTQSSRYLVKRTGEKVFLECVQDMDHENMFWYRQDPGLGLRLIYFSYDVKMKEKGDIPEGYSVSREKKERFSLILESASTNQTSMYLCASSLPTAGQRELFFGEGSRLTVL.

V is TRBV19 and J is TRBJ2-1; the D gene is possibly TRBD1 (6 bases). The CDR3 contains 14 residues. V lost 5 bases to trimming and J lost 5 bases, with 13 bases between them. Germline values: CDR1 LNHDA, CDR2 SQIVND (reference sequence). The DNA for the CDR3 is TGTGCCAGTAGTGTGTCAGGGACAAACAATGAGCAGTTCTTC. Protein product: CASSVSGTNNEQFF. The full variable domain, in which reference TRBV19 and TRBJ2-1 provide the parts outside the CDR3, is DGGITQSPKYLFRKEGQNVTLSCEQNLNHDAMYWYRQDPGQGLRLIYYSQIVNDFQKGDIAEGYSVSREKKESFPLTVTSAQKNPTAFYLCASSVSGTNNEQFFGPGTRLTVL.

The CDR3 protein is CASSLRTEATNEKLFF. CDR3 coding DNA: TGTGCCAGCAGCCTTAGGACAGAAGCAACTAATGAAAAACTGTTTTTT. The V and J genes are TRBV7-9 and TRBJ1-4, with D maybe TRBD1 (6 bases). The germline gives CDR1 SEHNR, CDR2 FQNEAQ (reference sequence). CDR3 length: 16 residues. V was shortened by 5 bases and J by 0 bases, with 13 bases between the two germline ends.

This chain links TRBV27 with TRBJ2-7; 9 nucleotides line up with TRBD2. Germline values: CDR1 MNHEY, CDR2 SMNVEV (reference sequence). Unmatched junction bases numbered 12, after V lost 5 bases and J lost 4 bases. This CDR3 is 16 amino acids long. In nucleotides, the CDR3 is TGTGCCAGCAGTCCGCAAGCCGGGACTAGCACGTACGAGCAGTACTTC. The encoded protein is CASSPQAGTSTYEQYF.

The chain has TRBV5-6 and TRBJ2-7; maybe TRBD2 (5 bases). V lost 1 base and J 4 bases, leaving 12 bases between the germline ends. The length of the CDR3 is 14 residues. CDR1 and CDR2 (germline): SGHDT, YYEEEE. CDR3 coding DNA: TGTGCCAGCAGCTTGCCGGACTTATTATACGAGCAGTACTTC. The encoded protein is CASSLPDLLYEQYF. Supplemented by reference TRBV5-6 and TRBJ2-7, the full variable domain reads DAGVTQSPTHLIKTRGQQVTLRCSPKSGHDTVSWYQQALGQGPQFIFQYYEEEERQRGNFPDRFSGHQFPNYSSELNVNALLLGDSALYLCASSLPDLLYEQYFGPGTRLTVT.

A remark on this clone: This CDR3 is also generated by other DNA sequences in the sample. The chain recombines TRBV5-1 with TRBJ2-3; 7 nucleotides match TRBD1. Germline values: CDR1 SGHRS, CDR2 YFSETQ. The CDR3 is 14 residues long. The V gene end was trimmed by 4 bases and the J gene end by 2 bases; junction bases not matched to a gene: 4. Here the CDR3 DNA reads TGCGCCAGCAGCAGGGGACAGAACACAGATACGCAGTATTTT. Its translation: CASSRGQNTDTQYF.

CDR3 sequence: CASRELRAKIATNEKLFF. The CDR3 bases are TGTGCCAGCAGGGAACTCAGGGCCAAAATCGCAACTAATGAAAAACTGTTTTTT. The rearrangement uses TRBV11-2 and TRBJ1-4; D is perhaps TRBD1 (5 bases). The germline gives CDR1 SGHAT, CDR2 FQNNGV. This CDR3 has 18 amino acids. Trimming stripped 6 bases from V and 0 bases from J, with 20 bases between.

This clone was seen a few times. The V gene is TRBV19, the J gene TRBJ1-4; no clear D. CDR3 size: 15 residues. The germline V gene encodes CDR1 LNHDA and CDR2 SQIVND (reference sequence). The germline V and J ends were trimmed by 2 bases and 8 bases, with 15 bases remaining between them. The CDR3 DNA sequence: TGTGCCAGTAGTATACGGAGGGAAGGTAACGAAAAACTGTTTTTT. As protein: CASSIRREGNEKLFF.

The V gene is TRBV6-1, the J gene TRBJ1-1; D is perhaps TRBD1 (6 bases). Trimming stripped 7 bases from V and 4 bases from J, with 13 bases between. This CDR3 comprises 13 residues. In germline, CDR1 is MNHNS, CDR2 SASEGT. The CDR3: CASKQGGLTEAFF. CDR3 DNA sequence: TGTGCCAGCAAACAGGGAGGACTCACTGAAGCTTTCTTT.

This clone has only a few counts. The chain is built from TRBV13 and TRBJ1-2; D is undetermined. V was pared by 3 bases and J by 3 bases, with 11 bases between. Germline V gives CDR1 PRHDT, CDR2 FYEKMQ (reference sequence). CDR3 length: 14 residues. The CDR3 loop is CASSFSGLDYGYTF. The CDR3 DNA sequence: TGTGCCAGCAGCTTTTCGGGTTTGGACTATGGCTACACCTTC.

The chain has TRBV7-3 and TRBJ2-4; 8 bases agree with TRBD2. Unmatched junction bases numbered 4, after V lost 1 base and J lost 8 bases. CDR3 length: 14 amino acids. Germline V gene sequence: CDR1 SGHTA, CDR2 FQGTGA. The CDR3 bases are TGTGCCAGCAGCTTAAGCGGGAGGACGGACATTCAGTACTTC. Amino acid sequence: CASSLSGRTDIQYF.

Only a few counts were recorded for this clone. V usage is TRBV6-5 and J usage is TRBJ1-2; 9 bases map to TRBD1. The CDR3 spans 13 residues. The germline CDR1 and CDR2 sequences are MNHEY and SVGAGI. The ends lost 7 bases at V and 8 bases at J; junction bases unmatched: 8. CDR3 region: CASTTGGNLGYTF. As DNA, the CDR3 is TGTGCCAGCACGACAGGGGGTAATTTGGGCTACACCTTC.

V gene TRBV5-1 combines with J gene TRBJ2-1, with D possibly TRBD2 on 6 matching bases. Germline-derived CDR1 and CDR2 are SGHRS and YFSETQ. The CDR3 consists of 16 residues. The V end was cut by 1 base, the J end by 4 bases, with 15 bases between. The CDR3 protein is CASSLLRGGVYNEQFF. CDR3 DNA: TGCGCCAGCAGCTTGTTGCGGGGTGGAGTTTACAATGAGCAGTTCTTC.

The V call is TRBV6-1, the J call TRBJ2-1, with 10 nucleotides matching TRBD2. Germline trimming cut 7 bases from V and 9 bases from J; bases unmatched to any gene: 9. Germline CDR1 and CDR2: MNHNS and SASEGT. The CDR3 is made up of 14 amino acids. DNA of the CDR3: TGTGCCAGCATTAGAAGCGGGAGGGCCACTGAGCAGTTCTTC. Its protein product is CASIRSGRATEQFF.

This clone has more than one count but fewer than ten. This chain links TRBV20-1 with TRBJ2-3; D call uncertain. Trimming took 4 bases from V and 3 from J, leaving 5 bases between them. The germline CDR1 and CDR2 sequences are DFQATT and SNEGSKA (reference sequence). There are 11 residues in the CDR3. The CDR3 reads CSAKKTDTQYF. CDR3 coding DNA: TGCAGTGCTAAGAAAACAGATACGCAGTATTTT.

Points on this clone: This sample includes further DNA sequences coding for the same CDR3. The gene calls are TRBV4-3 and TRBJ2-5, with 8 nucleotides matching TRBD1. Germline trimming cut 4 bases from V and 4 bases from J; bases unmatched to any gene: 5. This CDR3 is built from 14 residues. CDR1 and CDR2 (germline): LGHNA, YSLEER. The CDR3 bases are TGCGCCAGCAGCCCCGGACAGGGAGGAGAGACCCAGTACTTC. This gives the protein CASSPGQGGETQYF.

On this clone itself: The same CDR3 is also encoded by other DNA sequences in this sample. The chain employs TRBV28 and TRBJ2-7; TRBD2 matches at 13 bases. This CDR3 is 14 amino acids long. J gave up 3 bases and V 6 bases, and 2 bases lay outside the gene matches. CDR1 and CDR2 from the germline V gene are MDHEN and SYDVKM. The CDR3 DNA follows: TGTGCCAGCAGCCGGACTAGCGGGAGCTACGAGCAGTACTTC. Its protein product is CASSRTSGSYEQYF.

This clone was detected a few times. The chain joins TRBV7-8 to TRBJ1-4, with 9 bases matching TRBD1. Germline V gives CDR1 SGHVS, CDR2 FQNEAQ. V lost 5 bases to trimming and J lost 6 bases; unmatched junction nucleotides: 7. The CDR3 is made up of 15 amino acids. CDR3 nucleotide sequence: TGTGCCAGCAGCAATACAGGGGGCTTCGATGAAAAACTGTTTTTT. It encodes CASSNTGGFDEKLFF.

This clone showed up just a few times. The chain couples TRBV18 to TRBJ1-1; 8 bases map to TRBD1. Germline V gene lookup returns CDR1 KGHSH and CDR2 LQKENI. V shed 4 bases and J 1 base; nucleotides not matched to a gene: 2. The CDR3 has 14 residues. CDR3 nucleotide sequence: TGTGCCAGCTCACAAACAGGGGGGAACACTGAAGCTTTCTTT. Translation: CASSQTGGNTEAFF.

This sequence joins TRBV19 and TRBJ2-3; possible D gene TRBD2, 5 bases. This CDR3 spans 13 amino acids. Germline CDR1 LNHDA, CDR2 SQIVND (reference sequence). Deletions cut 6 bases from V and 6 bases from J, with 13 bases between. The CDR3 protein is CASSQRRADTQYF. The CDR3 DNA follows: TGTGCCAGTAGCCAACGGCGGGCCGATACGCAGTATTTT.

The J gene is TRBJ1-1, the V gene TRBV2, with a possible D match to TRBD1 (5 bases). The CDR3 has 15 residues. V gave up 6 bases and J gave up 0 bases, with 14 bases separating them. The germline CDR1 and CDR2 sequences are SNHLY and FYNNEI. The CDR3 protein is CASRRGGTMNTEAFF. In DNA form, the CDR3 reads TGTGCCAGCAGGCGGGGGGGGACCATGAACACTGAAGCTTTCTTT. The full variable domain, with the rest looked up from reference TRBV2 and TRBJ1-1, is EPEVTQTPSHQVTQMGQEVILRCVPISNHLYFYWYRQILGQKVEFLVSFYNNEISEKSEIFDDQFSVERPDGSNFTLKIRSTKLEDSAMYFCASRRGGTMNTEAFFGQGTRLTVV.

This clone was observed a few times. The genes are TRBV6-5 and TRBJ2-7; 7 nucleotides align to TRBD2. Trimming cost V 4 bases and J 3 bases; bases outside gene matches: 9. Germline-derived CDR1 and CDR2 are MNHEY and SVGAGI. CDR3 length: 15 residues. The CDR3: CASSSPGLTIYEQYF. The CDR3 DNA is TGTGCCAGCAGTTCCCCGGGACTAACCATCTACGAGCAGTACTTC.

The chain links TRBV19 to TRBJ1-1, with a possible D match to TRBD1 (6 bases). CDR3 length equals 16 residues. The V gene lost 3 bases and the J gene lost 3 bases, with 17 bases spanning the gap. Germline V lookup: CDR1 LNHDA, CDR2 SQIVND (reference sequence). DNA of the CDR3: TGTGCCAGTAGTATGGCGGGGGCGCGGGGTCACACTGAAGCTTTCTTT. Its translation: CASSMAGARGHTEAFF.

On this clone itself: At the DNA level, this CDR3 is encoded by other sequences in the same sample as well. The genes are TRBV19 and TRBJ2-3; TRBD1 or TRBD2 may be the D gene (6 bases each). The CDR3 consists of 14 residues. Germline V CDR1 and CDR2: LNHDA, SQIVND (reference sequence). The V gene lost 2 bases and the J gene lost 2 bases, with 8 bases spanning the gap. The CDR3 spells CASSIWGATDTQYF. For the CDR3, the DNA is TGTGCCAGTAGTATATGGGGGGCCACAGATACGCAGTATTTT. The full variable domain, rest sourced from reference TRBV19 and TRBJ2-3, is DGGITQSPKYLFRKEGQNVTLSCEQNLNHDAMYWYRQDPGQGLRLIYYSQIVNDFQKGDIAEGYSVSREKKESFPLTVTSAQKNPTAFYLCASSIWGATDTQYFGPGTRLTVL.